The 6 T cell receptor beta chains given below trace back to one sample, sequenced in a study of T cell responses to AZD1222 COVID-19 vaccine. Sequenced by immunoSEQ multiplex PCR; TCRdb stores in-frame clones only, minus some. This repertoire shows 150,000 to 180,000 clones, around nine tenths found once; its top ten account for 1.5%. Sequenced material: peripheral blood, taken 28 days after the second AZD1222 dose. The source is an adult who received the AZD1222 COVID-19 vaccine.

The rearrangement uses TRBV20-1 and TRBJ1-2; TRBD1 might be the D (5 bases). Trimming cost V 5 bases and J 7 bases, with 8 bases left between them. Germline values: CDR1 DFQATT, CDR2 SNEGSKA (reference sequence). The CDR3 runs 10 residues. In DNA form, the CDR3 reads TGCAGTGCTTTTGGGGCTGGCTACACCTTC. It specifies CSAFGAGYTF.

This rearrangement joins TRBV3-1 (or the pseudogene TRBV3-2) to TRBJ2-5; D might be TRBD1 (5 bases). V was cut by 3 bases and J by 1 base, with 12 bases left in between. In germline, CDR1 is LGHDT, CDR2 YNNKEL (reference sequence). The CDR3 has 15 residues. CDR3: CASSQVDSSQETQYF. The DNA for the CDR3 is TGTGCCAGCAGCCAGGTTGACAGTTCCCAAGAGACCCAGTACTTC.

The rearrangement links TRBV24-1 to TRBJ2-3; D is perhaps TRBD2 (5 bases). CDR1 and CDR2 (germline): KGHDR, SFDVKD. CDR3 length equals 15 residues. The V end was cut by 4 bases, the J end by 0 bases, with 10 bases between. The CDR3 DNA sequence: TGTGCCACCAGTGAGACTGGGAGAAGCACAGATACGCAGTATTTT. It is translated as CATSETGRSTDTQYF.

V gene TRBV6-5 combines with J gene TRBJ1-2; TRBD1 might be the D (5 bases). The CDR3 has 15 residues. The germline gives CDR1 MNHEY, CDR2 SVGAGI. V gave up 7 bases and J gave up 4 bases, with 19 bases separating them. CDR3 in amino acids: CASIAYRWRGYGYTF. CDR3 sequence (DNA): TGTGCCAGCATTGCCTACAGGTGGCGGGGCTATGGCTACACCTTC.

The rearrangement uses TRBV11-3 and TRBJ2-1; the D gene is possibly TRBD1 (5 bases). Germline values: CDR1 SGHNT, CDR2 YENEEA. The V and J ends lost 1 base and 11 bases respectively, with 12 bases between them. The CDR3 spans 13 residues. CDR3 amino acids: CASSLAWAGKQFF. Here the CDR3 DNA reads TGTGCCAGCAGCTTAGCTTGGGCAGGGAAGCAGTTCTTC.

The V call is TRBV28, the J call TRBJ1-2; D might be TRBD1 (5 bases). The V gene's germline CDR1 is MDHEN and CDR2 SYDVKM. V was trimmed by 1 base and J by 13 bases, leaving 10 bases between them. This CDR3 comprises 11 residues. The CDR3 DNA reads as TGTGCCAGCAGTTTATTCGGGGGACCCACCTTC. This encodes CASSLFGGPTF.